Presented here are 11 T cell receptor beta chains from one specimen sequenced in a study of beta chain features in type 1 diabetes. The whole isolated RNA underwent reverse transcription, so sequencing captured expressed TCRB transcripts. Some clones are missing from TCRdb's copy, which holds only in-frame ones; the method was immunoSEQ multiplex PCR. The table includes approximately 150,000 clones, approximately 9.9% detected once. Sequencing was carried out using central memory CD4+ T cells from blood. The receptors shown here come from a young woman in good health.

The sample holds a few counts of this clone. The V gene is TRBV5-1, the J gene TRBJ2-6; unclear D gene. The germline V gene encodes CDR1 SGHRS and CDR2 YFSETQ. V was cut by 2 bases and J by 1 base, with 4 bases left in between. The CDR3 sequence is 14 residues long. The CDR3 here is CASSFSSGANVLTF. The CDR3 DNA reads TGCGCCAGCAGCTTCTCTTCTGGGGCCAACGTCCTGACTTTC.

This clone has just a few counts. The chain has TRBV11-2 and TRBJ2-6, with D uncertain. This CDR3 comprises 14 residues. The germline V and J ends were trimmed by 5 bases and 0 bases, with 5 bases remaining between them. In germline, CDR1 is SGHAT, CDR2 FQNNGV. The CDR3 region has the DNA TGTGCCAGCAGCCCGGGCTCTGGGGCCAACGTCCTGACTTTC. It specifies CASSPGSGANVLTF.

This clone was seen a handful of times. The chain combines TRBV29-1 with TRBJ2-7; D is possibly TRBD1 (5 bases). The germline V gene encodes CDR1 SQVTM and CDR2 ANQGSEA. The CDR3 sequence is 14 residues long. The CDR3 region has the DNA TGCAGTCCTCAGGGATCCGCTTGTCCCTACGAGCAGTACTTC. Amino acid sequence: CSPQGSACPYEQYF.

This clone was seen a few times. The chain employs TRBV29-1 and TRBJ2-1; TRBD1 matches 7 bases. J lost 12 bases, V lost 4 bases, and 12 bases had no gene match. The V gene's germline CDR1 is SQVTM and CDR2 ANQGSEA. The CDR3 extends over 13 amino acids. CDR3 in amino acids: CSVVQGTGRGQFF. CDR3 DNA sequence: TGCAGCGTTGTACAGGGGACCGGACGGGGGCAGTTCTTC.

The chain is built from TRBV18 and TRBJ1-2, with TRBD1 matching 7 bases. Germline lookup yields CDR1 KGHSH and CDR2 LQKENI. The CDR3 length is 15 residues. V lost 2 bases, J lost 4 bases, and 7 bases stayed unmatched. Written as DNA, the CDR3 is TGTGCCAGCTCACCAAACAGGGGTGATGGCTATGGCTACACCTTC. Translating gives CASSPNRGDGYGYTF. Combining the CDR3 with reference TRBV18 and TRBJ1-2 gives the whole variable domain NAGVMQNPRHLVRRRGQEARLRCSPMKGHSHVYWYRQLPEEGLKFMVYLQKENIIDESGMPKERFSAEFPKEGPSILRIQQVVRGDSAAYFCASSPNRGDGYGYTFGSGTRLTVV.

The chain links TRBV5-1 to TRBJ1-1; TRBD1 matches at 7 bases. The CDR3 has 15 amino acids. Germline V gives CDR1 SGHRS, CDR2 YFSETQ. V shed 3 bases, J shed 4 bases, and the junction held 9 bases outside the gene matches. The CDR3 reads CASSYRGGRGTEAFF. The CDR3, as DNA: TGCGCCAGCAGCTACCGAGGGGGCAGAGGCACTGAAGCTTTCTTT.

This clone was observed a handful of times. The chain links TRBV2 to TRBJ2-5; 16 nucleotides match TRBD2. J lost 5 bases, V lost 5 bases, and 8 bases had no gene match. There are 17 residues in the CDR3. The germline V gene has CDR1 SNHLY and CDR2 FYNNEI. In DNA form, the CDR3 reads TGTGCCAGCAGTTCCGGGACTAGCGGGGGGGCCGGTGAGACCCAGTACTTC. Translating gives CASSSGTSGGAGETQYF.

This clone was detected a few times. The chain has TRBV19 and TRBJ1-5; a weak D match, TRBD1 (6 bases). There are 17 residues in the CDR3. Germline V CDR1 and CDR2: LNHDA, SQIVND (reference sequence). Trimming cost V 5 bases and J 7 bases, with 24 bases left between them. Here the CDR3 reads CASSVTHRAVSGQPQHF. The CDR3 DNA reads as TGTGCCAGTAGTGTCACTCACAGGGCGGTCAGTGGGCAGCCCCAGCATTTT.

The CDR3 DNA reads TGCAGCGCTGCATCGCGACAGTGGCAAGAGACCCAGTACTTC. Translation: CSAASRQWQETQYF. The rearrangement links TRBV29-1 to TRBJ2-5, with a possible D match to TRBD1 (5 bases). Germline CDR1 SQVTM, CDR2 ANQGSEA. With 7 bases removed from V and 2 bases from J, the gap between germline ends came to 17 bases. This CDR3 has 14 amino acids.

The rearrangement joins TRBV18 to TRBJ1-1; 7 bases fit TRBD1. The CDR3 is made up of 15 amino acids. CDR1 and CDR2 from the germline V gene are KGHSH and LQKENI. The V gene end was trimmed by 2 bases and the J gene end by 5 bases; junction bases not matched to a gene: 8. The CDR3 here is CASSPSPRGETEAFF. CDR3 in DNA: TGTGCCAGCTCACCATCGCCCAGGGGGGAGACTGAAGCTTTCTTT.

In this sample, this clone turned up a few times. The chain uses TRBV10-2 and TRBJ2-1, with 12 bases lining up with TRBD2. V lost 4 bases to trimming and J lost 7 bases; unmatched junction nucleotides: 2. The CDR3 runs to 14 residues. Germline V gene lookup returns CDR1 WSHSY and CDR2 SAAADI. The chain's CDR3 is CASSGLAGANEQFF. As DNA, the CDR3 is TGCGCCAGCAGTGGACTAGCGGGAGCGAATGAGCAGTTCTTC.